This T cell receptor beta chain came from a study of neoadjuvant anti-PD-1 for oral cavity cancer. Study in general: Most patients had three to four biweekly doses of 3 mg/kg nivolumab before resection.

PBMC libraries mostly used around 460 ng of input genomic DNA, with six replicates per sample. Sequencing was performed with immunoSEQ multiplex PCR; in TCRdb, only in-frame clones are kept and a portion is missing. The profile shows 75,000 to 100,000 clones, approximately 80% of them singletons. Points on this clone: The antigen is unknown.

The germline V gene has CDR1 MDHEN and CDR2 SYDVKM. The CDR3 is 13 amino acids. Trimming stripped 2 bases from V and 0 bases from J, with 3 bases between. General study points: After neoadjuvant nivolumab, PBMC T cell clonality was significantly higher in non-responders than responders.

Patients had newly diagnosed, untreated stage II-IVA oral cavity squamous cell carcinoma. The clonotype originates from a person aged 35 to 85 with oral cavity squamous cell carcinoma. Source: PBMCs, taken before nivolumab (anti-PD-1) treatment. The J gene is TRBJ2-3, the V gene TRBV28, with D unresolved. The CDR3 region has the DNA TGTGCCAGCAGTTTACCAAGCACAGATACGCAGTATTTT. This codes for CASSLPSTDTQYF.